Listed below are T cell receptor beta chains from one sample, sequenced in a study of CD8 T cells in ankylosing spondylitis. TCRdb fed the 5' RACE reads into MiXCR, producing one record per CDR3 protein. The repertoire holds roughly 280,000 distinct CDR3 sequences, over 15% seen once, with roughly 8% in the top ten. The sequenced material came from blood, either unsorted or a sorted T cell fraction (not recorded which). The receptors were gathered from a male donor with ankylosing spondylitis or in good health (not recorded which). The CDR3 runs from the conserved cysteine through the conserved F or W. A D gene is named only where the DNA matches it firmly. The size entry is marked missing in some rows and otherwise reads once, few, many or a size class.

v_gene,j_gene,d_gene,abundance,CDR3nt,CDR3aa
TRBV5-1,TRBJ2-2,.,many,TGCGCCAGCAGCGAAGGACAGAACACCGGGGAGCTGTTTTTT,CASSEGQNTGELFF
TRBV5-1,TRBJ1-1,.,few,TGCGCCAGCAGCTTGGGTGGGGCGCAAGGAGACACTGAAGCTTTCTTT,CASSLGGAQGDTEAFF
TRBV5-6,TRBJ2-3,.,many,TGTGCCAGCAGCCCAACGGGTAGAGATACGCAGTATTTT,CASSPTGRDTQYF
TRBV12-3/TRBV12-4,TRBJ1-2,.,.,TGTGCCAGCAGCCCCGACGGACCAGGGGTTGATGGCTACACCTTC,CASSPDGPGVDGYTF
TRBV7-3,TRBJ2-2,.,few,TGTGCCAGCAGAAACGGAGCGAACACCGGGGAGCTGTTTTTT,CASRNGANTGELFF
TRBV4-1,TRBJ2-5,.,few,TGCGCCAGCAGCTGGACAGAAGGAGAGACCCAGTACTTC,CASSWTEGETQYF
TRBV28,TRBJ1-5,.,many,TGTGCCAGCAGTTTAAATCGAGGGAGTCAGCCCCAGCATTTT,CASSLNRGSQPQHF
TRBV18,TRBJ2-2,TRBD1,few,TGTGCCAGCTCCCCAAGACAGGGGGCTTCGAACACCGGGGAGCTGTTTTTT,CASSPRQGASNTGELFF
TRBV5-8,TRBJ2-3,TRBD1,many,TGTGCCAGCAGGGGGACAGGGGGCAAAGATACGCAGTATTTT,CASRGTGGKDTQYF
TRBV7-9,TRBJ2-1,TRBD2,few,TGTGCCAGCAGCCGAAATCCCGGGACTAGCGGTCGAGAGCAGTTCTTC,CASSRNPGTSGREQFF
TRBV20-1,TRBJ2-3,.,few,TGCAGTGCTAGAGAGCCAGTGGTCCGCACAGATACGCAGTATTTT,CSAREPVVRTDTQYF
TRBV7-9,TRBJ2-3,TRBD2,.,TGTGCCAGCAGCTTATACCAGGCTAGCGGGCAGGATACGCAGTATTTT,CASSLYQASGQDTQYF
TRBV4-2,TRBJ2-5,.,.,TGTGCCAGCAGCCAAGTTTCCCCACAAGCTTTGGGGAGCGAGACCCAGTACTTC,CASSQVSPQALGSETQYF
TRBV9,TRBJ1-6,TRBD1,.,TGTGCCAGCAGCGGGAGGGACAGGGTTGGATCACCCCTCCACTTT,CASSGRDRVGSPLHF
TRBV5-1,TRBJ1-1,.,few,TGCGCCAGCAGCTCGATAGCCTTGAACACTGAAGCTTTCTTT,CASSSIALNTEAFF
TRBV15,TRBJ2-3,.,.,TGTGCCACCAGCAGGGAAACTAGTGCAGCAGATACGCAGTATTTT,CATSRETSAADTQYF
TRBV20-1,TRBJ1-1,.,.,TGCAGTGCCCCGCCTGTCCCCAAGAACACTGAAGCTTTCTTT,CSAPPVPKNTEAFF
TRBV3-1,TRBJ2-2,.,.,TGTGCCAGCAGCCATTTGGGGACCACCGGGGAGCTGTTTTTT,CASSHLGTTGELFF
TRBV2,TRBJ1-1,.,.,TGTGCCAGCGGGGACACTCACACTGAAGCTTTCTTT,CASGDTHTEAFF
TRBV20-1,TRBJ2-3,TRBD2,few,TGCAGTGCTAGAGTTATTAGCGGGGGAGATACGCAGTATTTT,CSARVISGGDTQYF
TRBV12-3/TRBV12-4,TRBJ1-1,.,.,TGTGCCAGCAGTTTAGTAGGCAGCCGGGCTTTCTTT,CASSLVGSRAFF
TRBV6-5,TRBJ2-6,.,once,TGTGCCAGCAGTTACTCCGGGACTGGGGCCAACGTCCTGACTTTC,CASSYSGTGANVLTF
TRBV20-1,TRBJ2-5,.,few,TGCAGTGCTAGTAACAGGGTCAAAGGACAAGAGACCCAGTACTTC,CSASNRVKGQETQYF
TRBV3-1,TRBJ2-2,.,few,TGTGCCAGCAGCTGGACAGAGGGGAACACCGGGGAGCTGTTTTTT,CASSWTEGNTGELFF
TRBV5-1,TRBJ2-5,.,.,TGCGCCAGCAGCTCTCTGACAGTCCAAGAGACCCAGTACTTC,CASSSLTVQETQYF
TRBV20-1,TRBJ2-3,.,few,TGCAGTGCTTATGGACAGTCCGATACGCAGTATTTT,CSAYGQSDTQYF
TRBV27,TRBJ2-2,TRBD2,few,TGTGCCAGCAGGGCCCTTCCTAGCGGAGCTAACACCGGGGAGCTGTTTTTT,CASRALPSGANTGELFF
TRBV12-3/TRBV12-4,TRBJ2-3,TRBD1,.,TGTGCCAGCAGTACCAGACAGGGTGGATATACGCAGTATTTT,CASSTRQGGYTQYF
TRBV29-1,TRBJ2-1,TRBD1,.,TGCAGCGAAATACAGGGGTACAATGAGCAGTTCTTC,CSEIQGYNEQFF
TRBV6-1,TRBJ1-1,TRBD1,few,TGTGCCAGCAGTCTTACTGACAGGGTCGGGGCTTTCTTT,CASSLTDRVGAFF
TRBV5-1,TRBJ2-2,TRBD1,few,TGCGCCAGCAGCTTTAACGGGCCAACAGGGACAGTGGGGACCACCGGGGAGCTGTTTTTT,CASSFNGPTGTVGTTGELFF
TRBV24-1,TRBJ2-1,.,.,TGTGCCACCAGGACCGGGACCCACAATGAGCAGTTCTTC,CATRTGTHNEQFF
TRBV12-3/TRBV12-4,TRBJ1-5,.,.,TGTGCCAGCAGCCCCCCGGGAGGGCCCCAGCATTTT,CASSPPGGPQHF
TRBV5-1,TRBJ1-5,.,.,TGCGCCAGCAGCTTGGAAGCAGGGCGGCAGCCCCAGCATTTT,CASSLEAGRQPQHF
TRBV7-9,TRBJ1-3,TRBD1,.,TGTGCCAGCAGCCCAGGACAGGAATCTGGAAACACCATATATTTT,CASSPGQESGNTIYF
TRBV28,TRBJ1-2,.,.,TGTGCCAGCAGTCGGGACTCCCGAAACTATGGCTACACCTTC,CASSRDSRNYGYTF
TRBV10-3,TRBJ2-5,.,.,TGTGCCATCAGCGAGGTGCTTCAAGAGACCCAGTACTTC,CAISEVLQETQYF
TRBV20-1,TRBJ2-4,.,many,TGCAGTGCTATCCAACTAGAGAACATTCAGTACTTC,CSAIQLENIQYF
TRBV14,TRBJ2-1,.,few,TGTGCCAGCAGCCAAGATGTTCTGAGCGGCTACAATGAGCAGTTCTTC,CASSQDVLSGYNEQFF
TRBV12-5,TRBJ2-2,TRBD1,.,TGTGCTAGTGGAGCGGTCGCGACAGGGGACACCGGGGAGCTGTTTTTT,CASGAVATGDTGELFF
TRBV12-3/TRBV12-4,TRBJ2-4,.,.,TGTGCCAGCAGTTTAGGGTCGGTCGTAGCCAAAAACATTCAGTACTTC,CASSLGSVVAKNIQYF
TRBV12-3/TRBV12-4,TRBJ1-5,TRBD1,.,TGTGCCAGCAGCGGACAGGGGAAACAGCCCCAGCATTTT,CASSGQGKQPQHF
TRBV5-1,TRBJ1-2,.,few,TGCGCCAGCAGCTTGGAGCCCGCAGGGAGGGGAGGCTACACCTTC,CASSLEPAGRGGYTF
TRBV12-3/TRBV12-4,TRBJ2-4,.,few,TGTGCCAGCAGTTTTCCCGGTCTCTTAGCCAAAAACATTCAGTACTTC,CASSFPGLLAKNIQYF
TRBV27,TRBJ2-2,TRBD2,.,TGTGCCAGCAGTTTACGGGGGAGGGCGGACACCGGGGAGCTGTTTTTT,CASSLRGRADTGELFF
TRBV20-1,TRBJ2-1,TRBD2,.,TGCAGTGCTAGGTCTAGCGGGGGGGCCAGTGAGCAGTTCTTC,CSARSSGGASEQFF
TRBV12-3/TRBV12-4,TRBJ2-3,.,.,TGTGCCAGCAGTTTCCTCGGACCTAGCACAGATACGCAGTATTTT,CASSFLGPSTDTQYF
TRBV29-1,TRBJ2-1,TRBD2,many,TGCAGCGTTTCGACTAGCGAGACGTACAATGAGCAGTTCTTC,CSVSTSETYNEQFF
TRBV29-1,TRBJ2-2,.,few,TGCAGCGTGACACCCGGCTTAAACACCGGGGAGCTGTTTTTT,CSVTPGLNTGELFF
TRBV14,TRBJ2-5,.,.,TGTGCCAGCAGCCAAGCTGGGACCCGGGGGACCCAGTACTTC,CASSQAGTRGTQYF
TRBV4-1,TRBJ2-5,.,few,TGCGCCAGCAGCCAAGAATGGGAGACCCAGTACTTC,CASSQEWETQYF
TRBV5-1,TRBJ1-6,TRBD1,few,TGCGCCAGCAGCACGGGACAGGGAGGTTCACCCCTCCACTTT,CASSTGQGGSPLHF
TRBV11-2,TRBJ2-2,.,many,TGTGCCAGCAGCTTAGTGGGACATTTCGCGAACACCGGGGAGCTGTTTTTT,CASSLVGHFANTGELFF
TRBV5-1,TRBJ2-5,.,few,TGCGCCAGCAGCTTGGGGGAGTACAGCGGAATCCAAGAGACCCAGTACTTC,CASSLGEYSGIQETQYF
TRBV2,TRBJ1-1,TRBD1,few,TGTGCCAGCAGAGCCGGGACAGGGGTTGGGAACACTGAAGCTTTCTTT,CASRAGTGVGNTEAFF
TRBV18,TRBJ1-5,TRBD1,few,TGTGCCAGCTCACAGACCCCGGGACAGGGGTATCAGCCCCAGCATTTT,CASSQTPGQGYQPQHF
TRBV4-1,TRBJ1-4,TRBD1,few,TGCGCCAGCAGCCTGACAGGGGGCGCAACTAATGAAAAACTGTTTTTT,CASSLTGGATNEKLFF
TRBV25-1,TRBJ2-5,.,.,TGTGCCAGCAGTGAATGGACAGTGGGTCGGGAGACCCAGTACTTC,CASSEWTVGRETQYF